This TCR beta chain originates from a study of OX40 agonist ivuxolimab in advanced cancers. Across the whole study: Clinicians treated patients with ivuxolimab, an agonistic anti-OX40 (CD134) antibody. General study findings and limits: Near-lowest levels of clonal expansion characterized partial responders at 0.1-3.0 mg/kg. Dose levels from 0.1 to 3.0 mg/kg saw CD4+ and CD8+ blood T cells expand clonally by week 6.

From germline, CDR1 is SGHTA and CDR2 FQGNSA. The CDR3 runs 15 residues. V dropped 1 base and J dropped 2 bases, with 12 bases sitting between them. Generated by immunoSEQ multiplex PCR, the TCRdb table keeps only in-frame clones and is missing some. This sample has more than 11,000 clones, with around 82% found just once. As for this clone: Its antigen is undetermined.

This sample comprised CD4+ or CD8+ T cells sorted from blood, obtained in a trial of the OX40 agonist ivuxolimab. The sequence was collected from an adult with an advanced solid tumor such as melanoma, head and neck, liver or kidney cancer. The gene calls are TRBV7-2 and TRBJ2-7; D possibly corresponds to TRBD2 (7 bases). CDR3 coding DNA: TGTGCCAGCAGCTTAGAGGTCGGGGGGCCCTACGAGCAGTACTTC. It translates to CASSLEVGGPYEQYF.